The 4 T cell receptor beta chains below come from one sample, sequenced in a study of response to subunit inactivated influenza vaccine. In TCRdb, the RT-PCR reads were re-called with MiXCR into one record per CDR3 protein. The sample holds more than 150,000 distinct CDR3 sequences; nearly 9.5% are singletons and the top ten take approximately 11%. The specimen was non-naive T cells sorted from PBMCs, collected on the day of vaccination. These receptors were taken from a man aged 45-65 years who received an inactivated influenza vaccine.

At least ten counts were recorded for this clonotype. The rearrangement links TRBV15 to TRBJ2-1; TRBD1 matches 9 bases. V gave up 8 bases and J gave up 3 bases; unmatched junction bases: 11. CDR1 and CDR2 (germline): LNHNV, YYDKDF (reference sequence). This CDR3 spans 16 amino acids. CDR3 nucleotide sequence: TGTGCCACCGAAAGAGGGGGGACAGGGATCTACAATGAGCAGTTCTTC. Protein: CATERGGTGIYNEQFF.

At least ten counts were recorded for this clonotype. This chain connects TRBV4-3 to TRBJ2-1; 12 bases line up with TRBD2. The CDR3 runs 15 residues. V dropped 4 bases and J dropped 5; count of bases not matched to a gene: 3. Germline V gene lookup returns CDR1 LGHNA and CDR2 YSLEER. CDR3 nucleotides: TGCGCCAGCAGCCCTAGCGGGAGGGAGGACAATGAGCAGTTCTTC. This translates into CASSPSGREDNEQFF.

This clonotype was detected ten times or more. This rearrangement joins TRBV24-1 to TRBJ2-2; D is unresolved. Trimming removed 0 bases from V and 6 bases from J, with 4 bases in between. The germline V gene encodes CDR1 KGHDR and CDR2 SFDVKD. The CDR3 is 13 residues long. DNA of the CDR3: TGTGCCACCAGTGATTTGGGTCCCGGGGAGCTGTTTTTT. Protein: CATSDLGPGELFF.

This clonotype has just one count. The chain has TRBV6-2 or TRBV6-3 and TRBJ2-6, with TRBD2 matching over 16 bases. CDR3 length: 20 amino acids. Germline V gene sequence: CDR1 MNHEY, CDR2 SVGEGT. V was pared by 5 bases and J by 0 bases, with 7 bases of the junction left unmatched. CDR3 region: CASSRLGTSGRVSGANVLTF. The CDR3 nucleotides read TGTGCCAGCAGTCGCCTGGGGACTAGCGGGAGGGTCTCTGGGGCCAACGTCCTGACTTTC.